This T cell receptor (beta chain) was documented in a study of beta chain features in type 1 diabetes. Study-wide results and limits: Among patients with Type 1 diabetes, TCRB CDR3s were moderately but significantly shorter in every one of the four CD4+ subsets.

J was trimmed by 0 bases and V by 4 bases; bases with no gene match: 12. Germline V gene lookup returns CDR1 SQVTM and CDR2 ANQGSEA. The CDR3 totals 17 residues. The whole isolated RNA underwent reverse transcription, so sequencing captured expressed TCRB transcripts. Repertoires were generated with immunoSEQ multiplex PCR, while TCRdb's copy carries only in-frame clones and drops some. Of hundreds of thousands of clones in the sample, roughly 12% were seen once. Concerning this clone itself: What it binds is unknown.

The receptor comes from a man between 18 and 35 years old with type 1 diabetes. The material sequenced was naive CD4+ T cells from blood. J is TRBJ2-1 and V is TRBV29-1; 7 bases align to TRBD1. CDR3 DNA sequence: TGCAGCGTTGCAGCAGGGGGATGGAGGAGCTCCTACAATGAGCAGTTCTTC. As protein: CSVAAGGWRSSYNEQFF.